The next 18 T cell receptor beta chains were all read from a single sample in a study of graft-versus-host responses after intestinal transplantation. Their recognized antigens are unknown. Here immunoSEQ multiplex PCR was the method, and the copy in TCRdb shows in-frame clones only, minus some. The table lists more than 80,000 clones, roughly 89% of them singletons. Sequences were derived from unstimulated CD4+ T cells sorted from spleen or lymph node cells, sampled before intestinal transplant. These receptor sequences come from a human donor who received an intestinal transplant.

CDR3 sequence: CASSFPVGDTQYF. CDR3 DNA: TGTGCCAGCAGTTTCCCCGTGGGCGATACGCAGTATTTT. The chain couples TRBV6-6 to TRBJ2-3, with no clear D. V was pared by 4 bases and J by 6 bases, with 11 bases between. Germline CDR1 MNHNY, CDR2 SVGAGI (reference sequence). CDR3 size: 13 residues.

The chain has TRBV19 and TRBJ2-7; tentative D call: TRBD2 (5 bases). The V and J ends lost 5 bases and 2 bases respectively, with 7 bases between them. This CDR3 is built from 12 residues. In germline, CDR1 is LNHDA, CDR2 SQIVND (reference sequence). As DNA, the CDR3 is TGTGCCAGTAGTGCCGGGACCTACGAGCAGTACTTC. Protein product: CASSAGTYEQYF.

The chain recombines TRBV28 with TRBJ1-4, with D hard to call. Germline loops: CDR1 MDHEN, CDR2 SYDVKM. This CDR3 has 14 residues. Trimming stripped 5 bases from V and 4 bases from J, with 11 bases between. The CDR3 DNA sequence: TGTGCCAGCAGTGATCTTGCCGGTAATGAAAAACTGTTTTTT. Amino acid sequence: CASSDLAGNEKLFF.

The chain has TRBV29-1 and TRBJ2-3; 9 nucleotides agree with TRBD2. Germline-derived CDR1 and CDR2 are SQVTM and ANQGSEA. The ends lost 7 bases at V and 1 base at J; junction bases unmatched: 6. This CDR3 region has 14 residues. CDR3 region: CSAPAGGRTDTQYF. The CDR3, as DNA: TGCAGCGCCCCGGCGGGAGGGCGCACAGATACGCAGTATTTT.

The chain has TRBV27 and TRBJ1-1; weak D call: TRBD1 (6 bases). CDR1 and CDR2 from the germline V gene are MNHEY and SMNVEV (reference sequence). The CDR3 length is 13 residues. Trimming took off 7 bases at V and 0 bases at J, with 9 bases between the two ends. CDR3 sequence reads: CASTDRMNTEAFF. CDR3 nucleotides: TGTGCCAGCACGGACAGAATGAACACTGAAGCTTTCTTT.

A word on this clone: Other DNA variants within this sample encode the same CDR3. The V and J genes are TRBV18 and TRBJ2-7; D unresolved. From germline, CDR1 is KGHSH and CDR2 LQKENI. V lost 0 bases, J lost 0 bases, and 3 bases lay in between. The CDR3 spans 13 residues. CDR3 coding DNA: TGTGCCAGCTCACCACCGAGCTCCTACGAGCAGTACTTC. Translation gives CASSPPSSYEQYF. The full variable domain, with the rest looked up from reference TRBV18 and TRBJ2-7, is NAGVMQNPRHLVRRRGQEARLRCSPMKGHSHVYWYRQLPEEGLKFMVYLQKENIIDESGMPKERFSAEFPKEGPSILRIQQVVRGDSAAYFCASSPPSSYEQYFGPGTRLTVT.

In this sample, this clone turned up once. Written as DNA, the CDR3 is TGTGCCAGCAGTTCCGGGCCGGGGGGGAGCACTGAAGCTTTCTTT. Translated: CASSSGPGGSTEAFF. V and J are TRBV6-6 and TRBJ1-1; a possible D gene is TRBD1 (5 bases). The CDR3 contains 15 residues. Trimming removed 4 bases at V and 4 bases at J, with 16 bases between. Germline loops: CDR1 MNHNY, CDR2 SVGAGI (reference sequence).

V usage is TRBV25-1 and J usage is TRBJ2-1; 8 nucleotides agree with TRBD1. There are 13 residues in the CDR3. V lost 2 bases to trimming and J lost 15 bases; unmatched junction nucleotides: 9. Germline CDR1 reads MGHDK; CDR2 reads SYGVNS. CDR3 bases: TGTGCCAGCAGTGAACCGGGGACAGGTCGATGGTTCTTC. Translated: CASSEPGTGRWFF.

This clone showed up just a few times. The CDR3, as DNA: TGTGCCAGCAGACCCTCAGGGACGCAGTATTTT. Amino acid sequence: CASRPSGTQYF. The rearrangement links TRBV27 to TRBJ2-3; possibly TRBD1 for D (5 bases). The length of the CDR3 is 11 residues. Trimming shortened V by 6 bases and J by 9 bases, and 10 bases separated the two germline ends. Germline loops: CDR1 MNHEY, CDR2 SMNVEV (reference sequence).

Only a few counts were recorded for this clone. The chain employs TRBV14 and TRBJ1-6; 9 bases match TRBD1. The CDR3 loop spans 16 amino acids. Per germline, CDR1 SGHDN and CDR2 FVKESK. Trimming cost V 4 bases and J 7 bases; bases outside gene matches: 8. As DNA, the CDR3 is TGTGCCAGCAGCCTAAGACCGGGACAGGGAAATTCACCCCTCCACTTT. Residues: CASSLRPGQGNSPLHF.

The rearrangement links TRBV6-5 to TRBJ2-7; a weak D match, TRBD1 (5 bases). There are 15 residues in the CDR3. Germline lookup yields CDR1 MNHEY and CDR2 SVGAGI. Trimming pared 0 bases from V and 0 bases from J, leaving 9 bases between. DNA of the CDR3: TGTGCCAGCAGTTACTCGGGGCAGAGCTCCTACGAGCAGTACTTC. It translates to CASSYSGQSSYEQYF.

The chain couples TRBV10-3 to TRBJ2-5; possibly TRBD1 for D (5 bases). CDR1 is ENHRY and CDR2 is SYGVKD in the germline V gene. This CDR3 has 13 amino acids. V was cut by 2 bases and J by 7 bases, with 11 bases left in between. CDR3 protein: CAISEVLQGTQYF. CDR3 nucleotides: TGTGCCATCAGTGAGGTCCTCCAGGGGACCCAGTACTTC.

This chain joins TRBV12-5 and TRBJ2-5; 11 bases align to TRBD2. After removal of 7 bases from V and 2 bases from J, the junction contained 9 bases not matched to a gene. Germline CDR1 LGHNT, CDR2 FRNRAP. The length of the CDR3 is 16 residues. CDR3 in DNA: TGTGCTAGTGCCACCGGGACTAGCGGTTATCAAGAGACCCAGTACTTC. Its translation: CASATGTSGYQETQYF.

This clone showed up just once. This chain links TRBV19 with TRBJ2-7; TRBD2 matches at 10 bases. V dropped 3 bases and J dropped 6; count of bases not matched to a gene: 14. CDR1 is LNHDA and CDR2 is SQIVND in the germline V gene (reference sequence). The CDR3 runs 17 residues. The CDR3 DNA reads as TGTGCCAGTAGTATTTCTGGGCTAGCGGGAGTCCTTAGCGAGCAGTACTTC. This gives the protein CASSISGLAGVLSEQYF.

This chain links TRBV19 with TRBJ2-1; 10 positions match TRBD2. Germline-derived CDR1 and CDR2 are LNHDA and SQIVND (reference sequence). Unmatched junction bases numbered 9, after V lost 2 bases and J lost 2 bases. The CDR3 contains 18 residues. In DNA form, the CDR3 reads TGTGCCAGTAGTATACGAATGGAGCGGGAGGGCCCCTACAATGAGCAGTTCTTC. Encoded protein: CASSIRMEREGPYNEQFF. Based on the CDR3 plus reference TRBV19 and TRBJ2-1, the full variable domain is DGGITQSPKYLFRKEGQNVTLSCEQNLNHDAMYWYRQDPGQGLRLIYYSQIVNDFQKGDIAEGYSVSREKKESFPLTVTSAQKNPTAFYLCASSIRMEREGPYNEQFFGPGTRLTVL.

This clone was seen only once. The genes are TRBV2 and TRBJ1-2; no firm D call. The CDR3 sequence is 15 residues long. Per the germline V gene, CDR1 is SNHLY and CDR2 is FYNNEI. V was shortened by 6 bases and J by 0 bases, with 14 bases between the two germline ends. The CDR3 region is CASRGDLNPNYGYTF. DNA of the CDR3: TGTGCCAGCAGGGGCGACCTGAATCCTAACTATGGCTACACCTTC. The full variable domain, rest sourced from reference TRBV2 and TRBJ1-2, is EPEVTQTPSHQVTQMGQEVILRCVPISNHLYFYWYRQILGQKVEFLVSFYNNEISEKSEIFDDQFSVERPDGSNFTLKIRSTKLEDSAMYFCASRGDLNPNYGYTFGSGTRLTVV.

Here the CDR3 reads CASSLRGGDTQYF. Here the CDR3 DNA reads TGTGCCAGCAGCTTAAGGGGGGGGGATACGCAGTATTTT. The J gene is TRBJ2-3, the V gene TRBV7-3, with 7 bases that match TRBD2. J gave up 6 bases and V 1 base, and 1 base lay outside the gene matches. The CDR3 is made up of 13 amino acids. The V gene's germline CDR1 is SGHTA and CDR2 FQGTGA.

The genes are TRBV6-1 and TRBJ2-2, with 14 bases that match TRBD2. This CDR3 is built from 15 residues. Germline CDR1 is MNHNS and CDR2 is SASEGT. The V gene end was trimmed by 4 bases and the J gene end by 5 bases; junction bases not matched to a gene: 0. The CDR3 nucleotides are TGTGCCAGCAGTGGACTAGCGGGAGGGACCGGGGAGCTGTTTTTT. Translation: CASSGLAGGTGELFF.